This T cell receptor beta chain stems from a study of PD-1 blockade in classical Hodgkin lymphoma. Generated by immunoSEQ multiplex PCR, the TCRdb table keeps only in-frame clones and is missing some. In the table there are around 45,000 clones, approximately 70% of which are singletons. Every one of the patients relapsed after autologous stem cell transplantation (brentuximab vedotin exposure was variable). Germline assignment: CDR1 SNHLY and CDR2 FYNNEI. The V end lost 0 bases, the J end lost 9 bases, and 15 bases lay between the germline ends. This CDR3 is built from 16 residues. This chain uses TRBV2 with TRBJ1-6; D not certain. Here the sequenced sample was peripheral blood mononuclear cells (PBMCs), taken before the second cycle of nivolumab. The TCR sequence derives from a human donor with classical Hodgkin lymphoma. The CDR3 sequence: CASSEAPTGGPSPLHF. CDR3 DNA: TGTGCCAGCAGTGAAGCGCCGACGGGAGGTCCTTCACCCCTCCACTTT.